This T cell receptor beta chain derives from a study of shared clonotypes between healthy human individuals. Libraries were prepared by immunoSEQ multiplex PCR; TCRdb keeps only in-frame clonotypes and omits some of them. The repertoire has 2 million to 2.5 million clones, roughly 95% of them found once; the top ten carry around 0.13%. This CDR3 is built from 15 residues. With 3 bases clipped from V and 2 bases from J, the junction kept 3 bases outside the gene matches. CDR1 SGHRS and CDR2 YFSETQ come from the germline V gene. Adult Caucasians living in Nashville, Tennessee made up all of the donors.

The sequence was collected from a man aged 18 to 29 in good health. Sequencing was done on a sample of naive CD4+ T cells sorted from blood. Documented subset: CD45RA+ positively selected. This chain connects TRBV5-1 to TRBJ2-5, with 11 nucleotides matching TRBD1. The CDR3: CASSSGQGAQETQYF. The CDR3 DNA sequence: TGCGCCAGCAGCTCCGGACAGGGGGCTCAAGAGACCCAGTACTTC.